This passage covers 27 T cell receptor beta chains from one sample sequenced in a study of CD4 T cells in relation to SARS-CoV-2 and coronaviruses (dated by TCRdb to the early 2020s). Their specific antigens are unknown. To prepare the library, the immunoSEQ multiplex PCR assay was applied. This is the immuneACCESS table as TCRdb keeps it, with only in-frame sequences that have V and J called. A part of the clones is gone; compared with another copy, unresolved V genes explain less than half, and the rest is unexplained. For this sample there are more than 20,000 clones; about 80% appear just once. The ten largest clonotypes hold around 16% of the sample. CD4+ T cells from unexposed donors were collected before the COVID-19 pandemic (2011-2018). The EasySep CD4+ T cell isolation kit was used to isolate CD4+ T cells once the cultures had run for approximately ten days. Sequencing was performed on CD4+ T cells from PBMCs, cultured in vitro. These receptors all stem from a human donor in good health.

J is TRBJ1-1 and V is TRBV20-1, with a tentative D call TRBD1 (6 bases). The V and J ends lost 3 bases and 6 bases respectively, with 14 bases between them. Germline CDR1 reads DFQATT; CDR2 reads SNEGSKA (reference sequence). The CDR3 totals 13 residues. CDR3 nucleotides: TGCAGTGCTAGTGCTCCAGGGGACCCTGAAGCTTTCTTT. The encoded protein is CSASAPGDPEAFF.

The V and J genes are TRBV3-1 (or the pseudogene TRBV3-2) and TRBJ1-1; D might be TRBD1 (5 bases). Trimming removed 0 bases at V and 10 bases at J, with 12 bases between. The CDR3 sequence is 13 residues long. The germline V gene encodes CDR1 LGHDT and CDR2 YNNKEL (reference sequence). The CDR3 region is CASSQDRTGRAFF. DNA of the CDR3: TGTGCCAGCAGCCAAGACCGAACAGGAAGAGCTTTCTTT.

The chain joins TRBV20-1 to TRBJ2-3, with 9 positions matching TRBD2. J lost 2 bases, V lost 3 bases, and 6 bases had no gene match. The germline gives CDR1 DFQATT, CDR2 SNEGSKA (reference sequence). The CDR3 has 15 residues. CDR3 DNA: TGCAGTGCTAGTGGTACTAGCGGGCTCACAGATACGCAGTATTTT. Translation: CSASGTSGLTDTQYF.

The chain combines TRBV9 with TRBJ2-3; D unclear. The germline V gene has CDR1 SGDLS and CDR2 YYNGEE. V dropped 5 bases and J dropped 0 bases, with 10 bases sitting between them. The CDR3 length is 14 residues. The CDR3 sequence is CASSGPISTDTQYF. The CDR3 region has the DNA TGTGCCAGCAGTGGCCCCATTAGCACAGATACGCAGTATTTT.

The chain employs TRBV6-1 and TRBJ1-1; no definite D call. The V end was cut by 2 bases, the J end by 7 bases, with 8 bases between. CDR3 length: 12 amino acids. Germline V lookup: CDR1 MNHNS, CDR2 SASEGT. This chain's CDR3 is CASSEIVFEAFF. CDR3 coding DNA: TGTGCCAGCAGTGAAATAGTTTTTGAAGCTTTCTTT.

CDR3 nucleotide sequence: TGTGCCAGCAGTTACTCGAGGGGCCCCATGCCCCAGCATTTT. Its protein product is CASSYSRGPMPQHF. The chain carries TRBV6-6 and TRBJ1-5; D is perhaps TRBD1 (5 bases). Trimming cost V 0 bases and J 9 bases, with 12 bases left between them. Germline V gives CDR1 MNHNY, CDR2 SVGAGI (reference sequence). The CDR3 has 14 residues.

V and J are TRBV18 and TRBJ1-6; perhaps TRBD1 as D (5 bases). Germline V gene sequence: CDR1 KGHSH, CDR2 LQKENI. Trimming shortened V by 6 bases and J by 7 bases, and 13 bases separated the two germline ends. The CDR3 extends over 14 amino acids. CDR3 protein: CASSPGTGNSPLHF. The CDR3 DNA reads TGTGCCAGCTCCCCCGGGACTGGCAATTCACCCCTCCACTTT.

The chain recombines TRBV4-1 with TRBJ1-4; 8 bases agree with TRBD1. CDR3 size: 14 residues. With 4 bases clipped from V and 8 bases from J, the junction kept 6 bases outside the gene matches. CDR1 is MGHRA and CDR2 is YSYEKL in the germline V gene. For the CDR3, the DNA is TGCGCCAGCAGCCTTATGGGACAGGACGAAAAACTGTTTTTT. Its translation is CASSLMGQDEKLFF.

The V and J genes are TRBV18 and TRBJ1-1; D uncertain. The V gene lost 1 base and the J gene lost 4 bases, with 4 bases spanning the gap. CDR3 length: 12 residues. Per the germline V gene, CDR1 is KGHSH and CDR2 is LQKENI. The CDR3 region is CASSPLGTEAFF. CDR3 nucleotide sequence: TGTGCCAGCTCACCACTTGGCACTGAAGCTTTCTTT.

J is TRBJ2-2 and V is TRBV15, with a weak D call TRBD1 (5 bases). CDR1 is LNHNV, CDR2 YYDKDF, per germline (reference sequence). The germline V and J ends were trimmed by 0 bases and 3 bases, with 8 bases remaining between them. The CDR3 contains 15 residues. The DNA of the CDR3 is TGTGCCACCAGCAGAGAGCTAGGGGACACCGGGGAGCTGTTTTTT. Translation: CATSRELGDTGELFF.

V and J are TRBV7-3 and TRBJ2-3; D is unclear. Germline CDR1 SGHTA, CDR2 FQGTGA. V was clipped by 5 bases and J by 0 bases, with 3 bases between them. CDR3 length: 12 residues. Here the CDR3 DNA reads TGTGCCAGCAGCCCTAGCACAGATACGCAGTATTTT. As protein: CASSPSTDTQYF.

This chain joins TRBV10-3 and TRBJ2-7; TRBD1 matches at 8 bases. V shed 7 bases, J shed 6 bases, and the junction held 8 bases outside the gene matches. Per germline, CDR1 ENHRY and CDR2 SYGVKD. The CDR3 is 13 amino acids. The CDR3 sequence is CAINGRQGIEQYF. The CDR3 DNA reads as TGTGCCATCAACGGGAGACAGGGGATCGAGCAGTACTTC.

V is TRBV2 and J is TRBJ2-7; D possibly matches TRBD1 or TRBD2 (5 bases each). The V end lost 5 bases, the J end lost 7 bases, and 15 bases lay between the germline ends. Germline values: CDR1 SNHLY, CDR2 FYNNEI. The CDR3 has 13 amino acids. The CDR3 loop reads CASSRQGVLEQYF. The DNA for the CDR3 is TGTGCCAGCAGTAGGCAGGGAGTACTGGAGCAGTACTTC.

CDR3 sequence: CASSGLAGDTQYF. The CDR3 DNA is TGTGCCAGCAGTGGACTAGCGGGAGATACGCAGTATTTT. This chain joins TRBV28 and TRBJ2-3; 11 positions agree with TRBD2. Germline V gene sequence: CDR1 MDHEN, CDR2 SYDVKM. V gave up 5 bases and J gave up 5 bases; unmatched junction bases: 0. The CDR3 extends over 13 amino acids.

This clone was recorded once. This rearrangement joins TRBV12-3 or TRBV12-4 to TRBJ2-1; a possible D gene is TRBD1 (7 bases). V was clipped by 3 bases and J by 9 bases, with 12 bases between them. The CDR3 consists of 13 residues. In DNA, the CDR3 is TGTGCCAGCAGTTTCCGACAGGGAGGTGAGCAGTTCTTC. This codes for CASSFRQGGEQFF.

By proportion, this clone is large. The rearrangement uses TRBV7-3 and TRBJ2-3; 10 bases are a match to TRBD2. The germline gives CDR1 SGHTA, CDR2 FQGTGA. The CDR3 runs 17 residues. Losses at the gene ends were 2 bases for V and 7 bases for J; bases not matched to a gene: 12. The CDR3 region is CASSLSRSGGMMNTQYF. CDR3 bases: TGTGCCAGCAGCTTATCCCGTAGCGGGGGGATGATGAATACGCAGTATTTT. Looking up the rest from reference TRBV7-3 and TRBJ2-3 gives the full variable domain: GAGVSQTPSNKVTEKGKYVELRCDPISGHTALYWYRQSLGQGPEFLIYFQGTGAADDSGLPNDRFFAVRPEGSVSTLKIQRTERGDSAVYLCASSLSRSGGMMNTQYFGPGTRLTVL.

J is TRBJ1-1 and V is TRBV28; possible D gene TRBD1, 6 bases. CDR1 is MDHEN, CDR2 SYDVKM, per germline. This CDR3 is built from 15 residues. The V gene lost 6 bases and the J gene lost 1 base, with 15 bases spanning the gap. The CDR3 DNA reads as TGTGCCAGCAGCCCTACTACGGACAGGAACACTGAAGCTTTCTTT. The encoded protein is CASSPTTDRNTEAFF.

This clone was counted once. V and J are TRBV10-3 and TRBJ1-4, with 9 bases fitting TRBD1. The V and J ends lost 6 bases and 7 bases, in that order; junction bases with no gene match: 6. In germline, CDR1 is ENHRY, CDR2 SYGVKD. This CDR3 spans 14 amino acids. The CDR3 spells CAISRGTGIEKLFF. DNA for the CDR3: TGTGCCATCAGCCGGGGGACAGGGATTGAAAAACTGTTTTTT.

J is TRBJ1-5 and V is TRBV27; 7 bases line up with TRBD1. Looked up from germline, CDR1 is MNHEY and CDR2 is SMNVEV (reference sequence). The CDR3 runs to 13 residues. The trim removed 8 bases at V and 3 bases at J, leaving 4 bases unmatched. DNA of the CDR3: TGTGCCAGCCGGGACAGACTCAATCAGCCCCAGCATTTT. Amino acids: CASRDRLNQPQHF.

The chain has TRBV10-3 and TRBJ2-7; the D gene is possibly TRBD1 (6 bases). V lost 0 bases and J 2 bases, leaving 14 bases between the germline ends. From germline, CDR1 is ENHRY and CDR2 SYGVKD. The CDR3 is 16 amino acids. The CDR3 nucleotides are TGTGCCATCAGTGAGTCGGGCAGGGGAGCGCCCTACGAGCAGTACTTC. The encoded protein is CAISESGRGAPYEQYF.

The chain's CDR3 is CASQGGWGSYNEQFF. The CDR3 DNA reads TGTGCCAGTCAGGGCGGGTGGGGATCCTACAATGAGCAGTTCTTC. The chain uses TRBV19 and TRBJ2-1; tentatively, D is TRBD1 or TRBD2 (5 bases each). CDR3 size: 15 residues. Germline CDR1 is LNHDA and CDR2 is SQIVND (reference sequence). V was shortened by 8 bases and J by 1 base, with 15 bases between the two germline ends.

V is TRBV30 and J is TRBJ1-2; 9 nucleotides line up with TRBD1. The CDR3 sequence is 13 residues long. Losses at the gene ends were 5 bases for V and 2 bases for J; bases not matched to a gene: 3. Germline assignment: CDR1 GTSNPN and CDR2 SVGIG (reference sequence). CDR3 sequence (DNA): TGTGCCTGGGGGACAGGGCTGAACTATGGCTACACCTTC. This sequence encodes CAWGTGLNYGYTF.

As regards this clone: Because the CDR3's place on the DNA is in doubt, the DNA is left out and the CDR3 is given as listed by TCRdb. The V gene is TRBV7-8, the J gene TRBJ2-7; TRBD1 reflects the table's D call only, with no check against the DNA. Germline CDR1 SGHVS, CDR2 FQNEAQ. Both ends counted, the CDR3 spans 17 residues. CDR3 loop: CASSSGPHLRFGYEQYF.

This chain joins TRBV7-2 and TRBJ2-7; 8 nucleotides line up with TRBD1. Per the germline V gene, CDR1 is SGHTA and CDR2 is FQGNSA. The CDR3 is 15 amino acids. The V and J ends lost 3 bases and 3 bases, in that order; junction bases with no gene match: 7. Written as DNA, the CDR3 is TGTGCCAGCAGCTTGACCGGGACAGGTGTCTACGAGCAGTACTTC. Translating it yields CASSLTGTGVYEQYF. The variable domain in full, completed from reference TRBV7-2 and TRBJ2-7, reads GAGVSQSPSNKVTEKGKDVELRCDPISGHTALYWYRQSLGQGLEFLIYFQGNSAPDKSGLPSDRFSAERTGGSVSTLTIQRTQQEDSAVYLCASSLTGTGVYEQYFGPGTRLTVT.

CDR3 sequence reads: CASSPSARSTDTQYF. The CDR3 DNA follows: TGTGCCAGCTCACCATCGGCCAGGAGCACAGATACGCAGTATTTT. The chain combines TRBV18 with TRBJ2-3; D is unresolved. This CDR3 is built from 15 residues. Germline V gene data show CDR1 as KGHSH and CDR2 as LQKENI. Trimming took 2 bases from V and 0 from J, leaving 9 bases between them.

This chain links TRBV5-1 with TRBJ2-1; 10 bases agree with TRBD1. CDR1 and CDR2 (germline): SGHRS, YFSETQ. The CDR3 contains 16 residues. The V gene end was trimmed by 0 bases and the J gene end by 8 bases; junction bases not matched to a gene: 8. The CDR3 DNA reads as TGCGCCAGCAGCTTGGGAGTGGGACAGGGGCAGGATGAGCAGTTCTTC. Translated: CASSLGVGQGQDEQFF.

The chain recombines TRBV5-4 with TRBJ2-7, with unresolved D. Looked up from germline, CDR1 is SGHNT and CDR2 is YYREEE (reference sequence). The V and J ends lost 7 bases and 0 bases respectively, with 14 bases between them. CDR3 length equals 14 residues. The CDR3 nucleotides are TGTGCCAGCCGACGTGAGAGAACCTCCTACGAGCAGTACTTC. It specifies CASRRERTSYEQYF.